Below are 8 T cell receptor beta chains sequenced from a single sample in a study of CD8 T cells in ankylosing spondylitis. MiXCR, applied by TCRdb to the 5' RACE reads, yields one record per CDR3 protein. The sample lists 200,000 to 300,000 distinct CDR3 sequences; 20% to 30% were seen once. Sequences were obtained from blood, either unsorted or a sorted T cell fraction (not recorded which). These receptors originate from a male donor with ankylosing spondylitis or in good health (not recorded which).

Only a few counts were recorded for this clonotype. The genes are TRBV11-2 and TRBJ2-1, with 9 positions matching TRBD1. Germline CDR1 is SGHAT and CDR2 is FQNNGV. The CDR3 has 16 residues. With 2 bases clipped from V and 5 bases from J, the junction kept 7 bases outside the gene matches. The CDR3 spells CASSLPKQGANNEQFF. CDR3 coding DNA: TGTGCCAGCAGCTTACCGAAACAGGGGGCGAACAATGAGCAGTTCTTC.

This clonotype was recorded at least ten times. The chain couples TRBV5-1 to TRBJ1-6; D is possibly TRBD1 (5 bases). V lost 1 base and J 11 bases, leaving 7 bases between the germline ends. The germline V gene encodes CDR1 SGHRS and CDR2 YFSETQ. The CDR3 is made up of 12 amino acids. As DNA, the CDR3 is TGCGCCAGCAGCTTGTCGGGACCACCCCTCCACTTT. Amino acid sequence: CASSLSGPPLHF.

This clonotype was detected many times. This chain links TRBV20-1 with TRBJ2-1; TRBD2 is a possible D gene (5 bases). The CDR3 has 12 residues. V was clipped by 5 bases and J by 3 bases, with 8 bases between them. CDR1 is DFQATT and CDR2 is SNEGSKA in the germline V gene (reference sequence). The CDR3 nucleotides read TGCAGTGCTCATCGGGACTACAATGAGCAGTTCTTC. This sequence encodes CSAHRDYNEQFF.

This clonotype was observed a handful of times. This chain links TRBV20-1 with TRBJ2-2; D tentatively reads TRBD1 or TRBD2 (6 bases each). Trimming stripped 4 bases from V and 7 bases from J, with 10 bases between. The CDR3 is 12 residues long. The germline CDR1 and CDR2 sequences are DFQATT and SNEGSKA (reference sequence). As DNA, the CDR3 is TGCAGTGCTAATAGGGGGGACGGGGAGCTGTTTTTT. This encodes CSANRGDGELFF.

The chain couples TRBV12-3 or TRBV12-4 to TRBJ2-5; D is unclear. The CDR3 covers 13 residues. V lost 6 bases and J lost 5, with 13 bases in between. CDR3 coding DNA: TGTGCCAGCAGCCGAAAGGGTGGGGAGACCCAGTACTTC. It yields the protein CASSRKGGETQYF.

V gene TRBV7-2 combines with J gene TRBJ2-5, with D unclear. CDR1 and CDR2 from the germline V gene are SGHTA and FQGNSA. The V gene lost 3 bases and the J gene lost 1 base, with 15 bases spanning the gap. There are 16 residues in the CDR3. The CDR3 coding sequence is TGTGCCAGCAGCTTCCGAGCGCCAACCCTCCAAGAGACCCAGTACTTC. Translating gives CASSFRAPTLQETQYF.

This clonotype was counted many times. The V and J genes are TRBV4-2 and TRBJ2-1; D may be TRBD2 (7 bases). This CDR3 contains 15 residues. Germline V gene lookup returns CDR1 LGHNA and CDR2 YNFKEQ. Trimming stripped 2 bases from V and 0 bases from J, with 8 bases between. CDR3 in DNA: TGTGCCAGCAGCCAAAGGGGGGGCTCCTACAATGAGCAGTTCTTC. Its translation is CASSQRGGSYNEQFF.

This clonotype was counted ten times or more. The V gene is TRBV20-1, the J gene TRBJ1-4; weak D call: TRBD1 (6 bases). V was trimmed by 0 bases and J by 1 base, leaving 6 bases between them. The CDR3 has 14 residues. Looked up from germline, CDR1 is DFQATT and CDR2 is SNEGSKA (reference sequence). CDR3 sequence: CSAREDRTNEKLFF. CDR3 coding DNA: TGCAGTGCTAGAGAGGACAGAACTAATGAAAAACTGTTTTTT.